This record looks at one TCR beta chain sequence and its context. The antigen is unknown. Caucasian, healthy and from Russia, the donors were aged between about 6 and 90. Total RNA amounts of at least 5 micrograms were extracted per sample. The germline V gene has CDR1 KGHDR and CDR2 SFDVKD. The CDR3 is made up of 15 amino acids. V dropped 1 base and J dropped 3 bases, with 9 bases sitting between them. A sample-barcoded 5' primer and a J-beta primer mix were used in a second PCR of roughly 6 to 12 cycles. TCRdb fed the 5' RACE reads into MiXCR, producing one record per CDR3 protein. The table has about 1.5 million distinct CDR3 sequences, approximately 42% seen once. The sample comes from a study of blood T cells in healthy people across ages. Regarding the study as a whole: Long-lived donors had more naive CD4+ cells and higher diversity than aged donors.

The V call is TRBV24-1, the J call TRBJ2-1; the D gene is possibly TRBD2 (7 bases). The TCR comes from a woman between 18 and 30 years old in good health. What was sequenced was blood. The CDR3 sequence is CATSDFGGHYNEQFF. The CDR3 DNA follows: TGTGCCACCAGTGATTTCGGGGGGCACTACAATGAGCAGTTCTTC.